The 14 T cell receptor beta chains below were found in one sample sequenced in a study of blood T cell repertoires in COVID-19. Sequencing was performed with immunoSEQ multiplex PCR; in TCRdb, only in-frame clones are kept and a portion is missing. The sample carries approximately 210,000 clones, about 85% recorded once. The specimen was peripheral blood. The receptor set was obtained from a man aged 65 to 85 with acute or convalescent COVID-19.

J is TRBJ2-1 and V is TRBV7-2, with 7 bases that match TRBD2. Losses at the gene ends were 0 bases for V and 9 bases for J; bases not matched to a gene: 5. The CDR3 is 14 amino acids. Germline V lookup: CDR1 SGHTA, CDR2 FQGNSA. The CDR3: CASSLAGGLGEQFF. The CDR3 DNA sequence: TGTGCCAGCAGCTTAGCGGGGGGGTTGGGTGAGCAGTTCTTC.

The chain couples TRBV4-2 to TRBJ2-2, with 10 bases lining up with TRBD2. V trimming: 0 bases; J trimming: 0 bases; junction bases outside the gene matches: 10. This CDR3 comprises 20 residues. CDR1 LGHNA and CDR2 YNFKEQ come from the germline V gene. The CDR3 sequence is CASSQDLRLAGVANTGELFF. CDR3 DNA: TGTGCCAGCAGCCAAGATCTGAGGCTAGCGGGAGTAGCGAACACCGGGGAGCTGTTTTTT.

V gene TRBV14 combines with J gene TRBJ2-2; no reliable D call. The germline CDR1 and CDR2 sequences are SGHDN and FVKESK. The CDR3 totals 16 residues. The germline V and J ends were trimmed by 0 bases and 2 bases, with 10 bases remaining between them. As DNA, the CDR3 is TGTGCCAGCAGCCAAGATCAGGCCATAAACACCGGGGAGCTGTTTTTT. Translation gives CASSQDQAINTGELFF.

The chain recombines TRBV10-3 with TRBJ1-2; D perhaps matches TRBD1 (6 bases). The V end lost 3 bases, the J end lost 1 base, and 15 bases lay between the germline ends. Germline V lookup: CDR1 ENHRY, CDR2 SYGVKD. The CDR3 contains 16 residues. Here the CDR3 reads CAISEAGQNGNYGYTF. CDR3 nucleotide sequence: TGTGCCATCAGTGAAGCTGGACAGAATGGTAACTATGGCTACACCTTC.

The chain recombines TRBV19 with TRBJ2-1; 7 bases align to TRBD2. V lost 1 base, J lost 0 bases, and 6 bases stayed unmatched. Per germline, CDR1 LNHDA and CDR2 SQIVND (reference sequence). The CDR3 has 17 amino acids. CDR3 nucleotides: TGTGCCAGTAGTATAGGTAGTAGCGGGTTCTCCTACAATGAGCAGTTCTTC. The encoded protein is CASSIGSSGFSYNEQFF. Based on the CDR3 plus reference TRBV19 and TRBJ2-1, the full variable domain is DGGITQSPKYLFRKEGQNVTLSCEQNLNHDAMYWYRQDPGQGLRLIYYSQIVNDFQKGDIAEGYSVSREKKESFPLTVTSAQKNPTAFYLCASSIGSSGFSYNEQFFGPGTRLTVL.

The chain is built from TRBV6-5 and TRBJ1-4; TRBD1 matches 7 bases. Germline lookup yields CDR1 MNHEY and CDR2 SVGAGI. The CDR3 spans 15 residues. With V trimmed by 5 bases and J by 4 bases, 7 bases remained unmatched. The CDR3 protein is CASSSSGTVNEKLFF. The CDR3 DNA is TGTGCCAGCAGTAGTTCCGGGACAGTTAATGAAAAACTGTTTTTT.

The CDR3 sequence: CASLQGGAYEQYF. The CDR3 DNA follows: TGTGCCAGCTTACAGGGGGGAGCGTACGAGCAGTACTTC. V usage is TRBV28 and J usage is TRBJ2-7; TRBD1 aligns across 8 bases. Germline assignment: CDR1 MDHEN and CDR2 SYDVKM. Unmatched junction bases numbered 7, after V lost 8 bases and J lost 4 bases. This CDR3 is 13 amino acids long.

The chain couples TRBV4-1 to TRBJ1-4, with a weak D call TRBD1 (6 bases). Germline V CDR1 and CDR2: MGHRA, YSYEKL. V shed 0 bases and J shed 6 bases, with 14 bases lying between them. The CDR3 covers 16 residues. CDR3 loop: CASSQDRGTGYEKLFF. In nucleotides, the CDR3 is TGCGCCAGCAGCCAAGATCGAGGTACAGGGTATGAAAAACTGTTTTTT.

This clone has only one observation. The V and J genes are TRBV18 and TRBJ2-6; no firm D call. V was cut by 5 bases and J by 3 bases, with 11 bases left in between. From germline, CDR1 is KGHSH and CDR2 LQKENI. The CDR3 length is 15 residues. CDR3 residues: CASSEVRVGANVLTF. DNA for the CDR3: TGTGCCAGCTCAGAAGTCCGGGTTGGGGCCAACGTCCTGACTTTC.

This clone showed up just a few times. V gene TRBV4-3 combines with J gene TRBJ2-7; 9 bases line up with TRBD1. The CDR3 loop spans 15 amino acids. Germline CDR1 reads LGHNA; CDR2 reads YSLEER. The V and J ends lost 1 base and 3 bases, in that order; junction bases with no gene match: 4. The CDR3 loop reads CASSQVAGQGYEQYF. The CDR3 nucleotides read TGCGCCAGCAGCCAAGTGGCGGGACAGGGCTACGAGCAGTACTTC.

The chain has TRBV7-9 and TRBJ2-2; 10 bases fit TRBD2. The CDR3 loop spans 15 amino acids. V was pared by 4 bases and J by 2 bases, with 1 base of the junction left unmatched. CDR1 and CDR2 from the germline V gene are SEHNR and FQNEAQ (reference sequence). The CDR3 sequence: CASSSSGSNTGELFF. The CDR3 DNA follows: TGTGCCAGCAGCTCTAGCGGGAGTAACACCGGGGAGCTGTTTTTT.

The chain links TRBV30 to TRBJ1-6, with TRBD1 identical over 7 bases. The CDR3 consists of 14 residues. Trimming removed 0 bases from V and 5 bases from J; junction bases left unmatched: 1. The germline V gene encodes CDR1 GTSNPN and CDR2 SVGIG (reference sequence). CDR3 region: CAWSVTGDNSPLHF. Here the CDR3 DNA reads TGTGCCTGGAGTGTTACAGGGGATAATTCACCCCTCCACTTT.

This clone came up a few times. This chain connects TRBV4-1 to TRBJ1-2; the D is unclear. The CDR3 sequence is 12 residues long. With 4 bases removed from V and 6 bases from J, the gap between germline ends came to 9 bases. Per the germline V gene, CDR1 is MGHRA and CDR2 is YSYEKL. The CDR3 reads CASSLRGDGYTF. The DNA for the CDR3 is TGCGCCAGCAGCCTGCGGGGAGATGGCTACACCTTC.

The rearrangement links TRBV6-5 to TRBJ1-1; tentatively, D is TRBD1 (5 bases). Deletions cut 0 bases from V and 4 bases from J, with 12 bases between. This CDR3 region has 15 residues. Germline CDR1 and CDR2: MNHEY and SVGAGI. CDR3 DNA: TGTGCCAGCAGTTACTCAAGTGCCGGGGGCACTGAAGCTTTCTTT. This sequence encodes CASSYSSAGGTEAFF.